This entry lists 14 T cell receptor beta chains sequenced from one sample in a study of T cell responses to AZD1222 COVID-19 vaccine. The table came from immunoSEQ multiplex PCR; TCRdb's copy has only in-frame clones and leaves some out. The sample lists 100,000 to 150,000 clones; around 87% were seen once. This sample comprised peripheral blood, obtained on day 0 of AZD1222 vaccination. The source is an adult in good health.

The chain joins TRBV12-3 or TRBV12-4 to TRBJ2-7; weak D call: TRBD2 (5 bases). V was cut by 8 bases and J by 1 base, with 12 bases left in between. This CDR3 has 13 amino acids. The CDR3 DNA is TGTGCCAGCCGTAGAGGGAAATCCTACGAGCAGTACTTC. Protein: CASRRGKSYEQYF.

The V and J genes are TRBV29-1 and TRBJ1-5; a weak D match, TRBD1 (6 bases). This CDR3 contains 14 residues. The V gene lost 4 bases and the J gene lost 2 bases, with 12 bases spanning the gap. Germline V lookup: CDR1 SQVTM, CDR2 ANQGSEA. CDR3 sequence reads: CSVVQGGGNQPQHF. CDR3 bases: TGCAGCGTTGTACAGGGAGGAGGCAATCAGCCCCAGCATTTT. Full variable domain (remainder filled in from reference TRBV29-1 and TRBJ1-5): SAVISQKPSRDICQRGTSLTIQCQVDSQVTMMFWYRQQPGQSLTLIATANQGSEATYESGFVIDKFPISRPNLTFSTLTVSNMSPEDSSIYLCSVVQGGGNQPQHFGDGTRLSIL.

The V call is TRBV2, the J call TRBJ1-2; 12 bases map to TRBD1. There are 16 residues in the CDR3. From germline, CDR1 is SNHLY and CDR2 FYNNEI. V was clipped by 6 bases and J by 6 bases; unmatched bases: 11. The CDR3 sequence is CASSKTKGTGGDGYTF. CDR3 DNA sequence: TGTGCCAGCAGCAAAACGAAAGGGACAGGGGGCGATGGCTACACCTTC.

This clone was seen more than once but under ten times. This chain's CDR3 is CASSGLVENTEAFF. The CDR3 region has the DNA TGTGCCAGCAGCGGGCTGGTCGAGAACACTGAAGCTTTCTTT. This rearrangement joins TRBV5-4 to TRBJ1-1; D gene unclear. V was cut by 4 bases and J by 1 base, with 11 bases left in between. Germline CDR1 SGHNT, CDR2 YYREEE (reference sequence). CDR3 length: 14 amino acids.

This clone appeared a few times. J is TRBJ1-5 and V is TRBV5-8; 11 bases fit TRBD1. This CDR3 spans 18 amino acids. Germline V lookup: CDR1 SGHTS, CDR2 YDEGEE. With V trimmed by 1 base and J by 1 base, 7 bases remained unmatched. The CDR3 loop is CASSLRRTGGRSNQPQHF. DNA of the CDR3: TGTGCCAGCAGCTTGAGGCGGACAGGGGGCAGGAGCAATCAGCCCCAGCATTTT. The entire variable domain, with the rest obtained from reference TRBV5-8 and TRBJ1-5, is as follows: EAGVTQSPTHLIKTRGQQATLRCSPISGHTSVYWYQQALGLGLQFLLWYDEGEERNRGNFPPRFSGRQFPNYSSELNVNALELEDSALYLCASSLRRTGGRSNQPQHFGDGTRLSIL.

The chain employs TRBV12-5 and TRBJ1-1, with 8 bases aligning to TRBD1. Germline V gene data show CDR1 as LGHNT and CDR2 as FRNRAP. The V and J ends lost 7 bases and 0 bases, in that order; junction bases with no gene match: 7. CDR3 length: 15 amino acids. The CDR3 region is CASADRTGMNTEAFF. CDR3 nucleotide sequence: TGTGCTAGTGCCGATCGGACAGGGATGAACACTGAAGCTTTCTTT.

The chain uses TRBV3-1 (or the pseudogene TRBV3-2) and TRBJ2-3; a possible D gene is TRBD2 (5 bases). Trimming cost V 0 bases and J 4 bases, with 23 bases left between them. In germline, CDR1 is LGHDT, CDR2 YNNKEL (reference sequence). CDR3 length: 19 residues. The CDR3 sequence: CASSQDGEHSLTGADTQYF. The CDR3 region has the DNA TGTGCCAGCAGCCAAGATGGGGAACACAGTTTAACCGGGGCAGATACGCAGTATTTT.

This rearrangement joins TRBV30 to TRBJ1-2, with D possibly being TRBD1 (6 bases). Germline assignment: CDR1 GTSNPN and CDR2 SVGIG (reference sequence). The V end was cut by 0 bases, the J end by 8 bases, with 22 bases between. The CDR3 sequence is 16 residues long. CDR3 amino acids: CAWSVRGGYYLYGYTF. CDR3 nucleotides: TGTGCCTGGAGTGTACGAGGGGGTTACTACCTATACGGCTACACCTTC.

The V and J genes are TRBV18 and TRBJ1-1; 9 bases are a match to TRBD1. The CDR3 runs to 18 residues. The V gene end was trimmed by 3 bases and the J gene end by 3 bases; junction bases not matched to a gene: 14. Germline assignment: CDR1 KGHSH and CDR2 LQKENI. The chain's CDR3 is CASSPSSRDRDEDTEAFF. As DNA, the CDR3 is TGTGCCAGCTCACCCTCGTCCCGGGACAGGGACGAAGACACTGAAGCTTTCTTT.

The J gene is TRBJ2-7, the V gene TRBV5-1; D might be TRBD2 (5 bases). This CDR3 comprises 16 residues. Germline CDR1 is SGHRS and CDR2 is YFSETQ. Trimming removed 4 bases from V and 5 bases from J, with 22 bases in between. The CDR3 DNA follows: TGCGCCAGCAGCCCCCGGGAACGGGGAAGAATTGACGAGCAGTACTTC. Translation: CASSPRERGRIDEQYF.

A word on this clone: Other DNA variants within this sample encode the same CDR3. The V gene is TRBV19, the J gene TRBJ2-7; D is possibly TRBD1 (5 bases). Germline V gene lookup returns CDR1 LNHDA and CDR2 SQIVND (reference sequence). The CDR3 is 11 amino acids. The V end was cut by 5 bases, the J end by 3 bases, with 5 bases between. CDR3 nucleotide sequence: TGTGCCAGTAGTGACAGCTACGAGCAGTACTTC. Translated: CASSDSYEQYF.

The chain recombines TRBV3-1 (or the pseudogene TRBV3-2) with TRBJ2-2, with 8 bases identical to TRBD1. Germline CDR1 LGHDT, CDR2 YNNKEL (reference sequence). Germline trimming cut 4 bases from V and 4 bases from J; bases unmatched to any gene: 2. The CDR3 is made up of 14 amino acids. The CDR3 nucleotides are TGTGCCAGCAGCCTACAGGGGGGCACCGGGGAGCTGTTTTTT. It is translated as CASSLQGGTGELFF.

This chain joins TRBV6-2 or TRBV6-3 and TRBJ2-1, with 11 bases identical to TRBD2. Germline assignment: CDR1 MNHEY and CDR2 SVGEGT. The CDR3 has 16 residues. The V segment lost 0 bases and the J segment 5 bases; nucleotides outside the gene matches: 3. This CDR3 reads CASSYSGLAVHNEQFF. In DNA, the CDR3 is TGTGCCAGCAGTTACTCGGGACTAGCGGTTCACAATGAGCAGTTCTTC.

CDR3 region: CASSLGQEGQPQHF. Written as DNA, the CDR3 is TGCGCCAGCAGCTTGGGACAGGAGGGTCAGCCCCAGCATTTT. The V call is TRBV5-1, the J call TRBJ1-5; maybe TRBD1 (6 bases). Germline V gene sequence: CDR1 SGHRS, CDR2 YFSETQ. The germline V and J ends were trimmed by 0 bases and 6 bases, with 10 bases remaining between them. This CDR3 is built from 14 residues. The entire variable domain, with the rest obtained from reference TRBV5-1 and TRBJ1-5, is as follows: KAGVTQTPRYLIKTRGQQVTLSCSPISGHRSVSWYQQTPGQGLQFLFEYFSETQRNKGNFPGRFSGRQFSNSRSEMNVSTLELGDSALYLCASSLGQEGQPQHFGDGTRLSIL.